One and the same sample provided the 30 T cell receptor beta chains below, sequenced in a study of sequential checkpoint blockade in melanoma. The sample's treatment: randomized to nivolumab then ipilimumab (arm A) or the reverse (arm B). Profiled with immunoSEQ multiplex PCR; TCRdb holds only in-frame clones, not every one. The sample has several thousand clones, around three fifths seen once. Source: CD8+ T cells sorted from blood (inferred from file names), taken from a patient given nivolumab and ipilimumab in sequence. The receptors here all came from a human donor with melanoma.

The chain is built from TRBV28 and TRBJ1-1; D is ambiguous. The CDR3 runs 15 residues. Between the trimmed V and J ends, which lost 5 bases and 0 bases, there was a span of 13 bases. CDR1 is MDHEN and CDR2 is SYDVKM in the germline V gene. CDR3 sequence (DNA): TGTGCCAGCAGTACGCCCAGATTACTGAACACTGAAGCTTTCTTT. This gives the protein CASSTPRLLNTEAFF. Variable domain in full (rest from reference TRBV28 and TRBJ1-1): DVKVTQSSRYLVKRTGEKVFLECVQDMDHENMFWYRQDPGLGLRLIYFSYDVKMKEKGDIPEGYSVSREKKERFSLILESASTNQTSMYLCASSTPRLLNTEAFFGQGTRLTVV.

Concerning this clone itself: Germline is not matched at one junction end, which may reflect a read error. The V gene is TRBV5-5, the J gene TRBJ2-1, with 7 bases identical to TRBD2. The CDR3 has 16 residues. CDR1 is SGHKS, CDR2 YYEKEE, per germline (reference sequence). The CDR3: CASSQDTGGSYNEQFF. CDR3 DNA sequence: TGCGCCAGCAGCCAAGATACGGGGGGCTCCTACAATGAGCAGTTCTTC.

The chain combines TRBV7-9 with TRBJ2-3, with 11 bases fitting TRBD2. Germline V lookup: CDR1 SEHNR, CDR2 FQNEAQ (reference sequence). The CDR3 runs to 19 residues. The V gene end was trimmed by 4 bases and the J gene end by 2 bases; junction bases not matched to a gene: 14. In DNA, the CDR3 is TGTGCCAGCAGCTCGCGTACCCCCCCTAGCGGGGGGTCCACAGATACGCAGTATTTT. This encodes CASSSRTPPSGGSTDTQYF.

The gene calls are TRBV7-9 and TRBJ1-2; the D gene is possibly TRBD1 (5 bases). Deletions cut 4 bases from V and 8 bases from J, with 23 bases between. The CDR3 runs to 16 residues. Germline V gene data show CDR1 as SEHNR and CDR2 as FQNEAQ (reference sequence). The CDR3 is CASSSLQFGIGQGYTF. The CDR3 DNA follows: TGTGCCAGCAGCTCACTACAATTTGGGATCGGACAAGGCTACACCTTC. The whole variable domain, remainder taken from reference TRBV7-9 and TRBJ1-2, is DTGVSQNPRHKITKRGQNVTFRCDPISEHNRLYWYRQTLGQGPEFLTYFQNEAQLEKSRLLSDRFSAERPKGSFSTLEIQRTEQGDSAMYLCASSSLQFGIGQGYTFGSGTRLTVV.

This clone was detected only a few times. The chain carries TRBV7-9 and TRBJ2-7; 7 bases line up with TRBD1. The germline V gene has CDR1 SEHNR and CDR2 FQNEAQ (reference sequence). After removal of 0 bases from V and 3 bases from J, the junction contained 8 bases not matched to a gene. The length of the CDR3 is 16 residues. The CDR3 sequence is CASSLAKGGTNYEQYF. In DNA form, the CDR3 reads TGTGCCAGCAGCTTAGCGAAAGGGGGCACCAACTACGAGCAGTACTTC.

This chain joins TRBV27 and TRBJ2-3; 10 bases line up with TRBD1. Germline trimming cut 5 bases from V and 6 bases from J; bases unmatched to any gene: 14. CDR1 and CDR2 (germline): MNHEY, SMNVEV (reference sequence). The CDR3 sequence is 17 residues long. In nucleotides, the CDR3 is TGTGCCAGCAGTCCTACCGGGACAGGGGTAGAGCATGATACGCAGTATTTT. Protein product: CASSPTGTGVEHDTQYF.

This clone came up once. The rearrangement uses TRBV19 and TRBJ1-5; D may be TRBD1 (6 bases). This CDR3 has 13 amino acids. Germline assignment: CDR1 LNHDA and CDR2 SQIVND (reference sequence). V shed 3 bases and J shed 6 bases, with 9 bases lying between them. In DNA, the CDR3 is TGTGCCAGTAGTATGACAGGTAGTCAGCCCCAGCATTTT. Translation: CASSMTGSQPQHF.

The count of this clone is one. The V call is TRBV19, the J call TRBJ2-7; D gene uncertain. The CDR3 consists of 15 residues. Germline CDR1 reads LNHDA; CDR2 reads SQIVND (reference sequence). V lost 7 bases and J lost 0, with 16 bases in between. In DNA form, the CDR3 reads TGTGCCAGTAACCCTGGTGAAGGCGGCTCCTACGAGCAGTACTTC. Translation: CASNPGEGGSYEQYF.

This clone has a handful of counts. This chain uses TRBV5-8 with TRBJ1-1; possible D gene TRBD1, 5 bases. Germline V gene lookup returns CDR1 SGHTS and CDR2 YDEGEE. The length of the CDR3 is 15 residues. V lost 1 base and J lost 0, with 10 bases in between. CDR3 coding DNA: TGTGCCAGCAGCTTGAATCGGGGGATGAACACTGAAGCTTTCTTT. Its translation: CASSLNRGMNTEAFF.

There are a few counts of this clone. This chain links TRBV6-4 with TRBJ2-1, with TRBD2 identical over 10 bases. V lost 0 bases and J lost 10; bases outside the gene matches: 6. The CDR3 runs 15 residues. Germline V CDR1 and CDR2: MRHNA, SNTAGT. The CDR3 sequence: CASSDSSGGAREQFF. The CDR3 bases are TGTGCCAGCAGTGACTCGAGCGGGGGGGCCAGGGAGCAGTTCTTC.

This clone turned up a few times. This rearrangement joins TRBV7-6 to TRBJ2-7, with D possibly TRBD1 on 6 matching bases. Germline CDR1 and CDR2: SGHVS and FNYEAQ. This CDR3 region has 15 residues. Trimming removed 2 bases from V and 5 bases from J, with 16 bases in between. For the CDR3, the DNA is TGTGCCAGCAGCTTAAGGGTTGGCAGGGGTGACGAGCAGTACTTC. Translated, it gives CASSLRVGRGDEQYF.

This clone was counted a few times. The CDR3 is CASSLGLGDTEAFF. The CDR3, as DNA: TGTGCCAGCAGCTTAGGTCTCGGGGACACTGAAGCTTTCTTT. The J gene is TRBJ1-1, the V gene TRBV7-3; D not certain. The germline CDR1 and CDR2 sequences are SGHTA and FQGTGA. CDR3 size: 14 residues. Trimming left V 2 bases short and J 3 bases short, with 10 bases between.

This clone was seen a handful of times. The chain employs TRBV10-3 and TRBJ1-1, with 7 bases identical to TRBD1. CDR3 length: 15 amino acids. V dropped 0 bases and J dropped 5; count of bases not matched to a gene: 6. The germline V gene encodes CDR1 ENHRY and CDR2 SYGVKD. This CDR3 is CAISESRGLSTEAFF. CDR3 DNA sequence: TGTGCCATCAGTGAGTCGAGGGGGCTAAGTACTGAAGCTTTCTTT.

This clone was observed a few times. This rearrangement joins TRBV7-2 to TRBJ2-7; D unresolved. Germline V gives CDR1 SGHTA, CDR2 FQGNSA. The CDR3 runs 13 residues. V was pared by 0 bases and J by 2 bases, with 5 bases between. The CDR3 DNA is TGTGCCAGCAGCTTAGCACTCACCTACGAGCAGTACTTC. It is translated as CASSLALTYEQYF.

The chain uses TRBV7-9 and TRBJ1-5, with TRBD1 identical over 7 bases. The trim removed 4 bases at V and 5 bases at J, leaving 8 bases unmatched. This CDR3 contains 15 residues. CDR1 SEHNR and CDR2 FQNEAQ come from the germline V gene (reference sequence). The CDR3 DNA is TGTGCCAGCAGCTCCTCGACAGGGTGGGATCAGCCCCAGCATTTT. Amino acids: CASSSSTGWDQPQHF. Supplemented by reference TRBV7-9 and TRBJ1-5, the full variable domain reads DTGVSQNPRHKITKRGQNVTFRCDPISEHNRLYWYRQTLGQGPEFLTYFQNEAQLEKSRLLSDRFSAERPKGSFSTLEIQRTEQGDSAMYLCASSSSTGWDQPQHFGDGTRLSIL.

CDR3 sequence (DNA): TGTGCCAGCAGTTGGGGGCAATTCTCCTACGAGCAGTACTTC. Its translation is CASSWGQFSYEQYF. The chain uses TRBV6-5 and TRBJ2-7, with D tentatively TRBD1 (6 bases). With 4 bases removed from V and 0 bases from J, the gap between germline ends came to 10 bases. The CDR3 is made up of 14 amino acids. The germline V gene encodes CDR1 MNHEY and CDR2 SVGAGI.

The rearrangement uses TRBV9 and TRBJ1-1; 8 nucleotides match TRBD1. The CDR3 contains 15 residues. V was pared by 0 bases and J by 0 bases, with 1 base of the junction left unmatched. CDR1 is SGDLS, CDR2 YYNGEE, per germline. The CDR3, as DNA: TGTGCCAGCAGCGTAGTGACAGGGGTGAACACTGAAGCTTTCTTT. It specifies CASSVVTGVNTEAFF.

The table lists this clone with a count of one. The V gene is TRBV6-5, the J gene TRBJ2-7; tentatively, D is TRBD2 (6 bases). The ends were cut back, 8 bases at V and 5 bases at J, with 22 bases in the middle. CDR3 length: 15 residues. The germline V gene encodes CDR1 MNHEY and CDR2 SVGAGI. In nucleotides, the CDR3 is TGTGCCAGCTCCTTCCGGCGGGGTGCGGAAGACGAGCAGTACTTC. This gives the protein CASSFRRGAEDEQYF.

The gene calls are TRBV9 and TRBJ2-7; possibly TRBD1 for D (6 bases). V lost 4 bases to trimming and J lost 3 bases, with 20 bases between them. This CDR3 is built from 16 residues. Germline values: CDR1 SGDLS, CDR2 YYNGEE. The CDR3 loop is CASSPKVTGWFYEQYF. CDR3 nucleotide sequence: TGTGCCAGCAGCCCTAAGGTCACAGGGTGGTTCTACGAGCAGTACTTC.

The rearrangement links TRBV9 to TRBJ2-7; 8 positions match TRBD1. There are 16 residues in the CDR3. The germline V gene encodes CDR1 SGDLS and CDR2 YYNGEE. With 2 bases clipped from V and 7 bases from J, the junction kept 14 bases outside the gene matches. The CDR3 sequence: CASSVTAGGESGEQYF. The CDR3 coding sequence is TGTGCCAGCAGCGTTACCGCAGGGGGCGAGTCAGGAGAGCAGTACTTC.

This chain joins TRBV5-1 and TRBJ2-2; D may be TRBD2 (6 bases). The CDR3 contains 13 residues. Trimming stripped 4 bases from V and 8 bases from J, with 12 bases between. Germline V lookup: CDR1 SGHRS, CDR2 YFSETQ. DNA of the CDR3: TGCGCCAGCAGCCCAACTGGAGGGGGGGAGCTGTTTTTT. Translation gives CASSPTGGGELFF.

This chain joins TRBV6-6 and TRBJ2-7; D might be TRBD1 (6 bases). The CDR3 consists of 13 residues. V shed 6 bases and J shed 3 bases, with 12 bases lying between them. Per germline, CDR1 MNHNY and CDR2 SVGAGI (reference sequence). CDR3 sequence reads: CASSKDSLYEQYF. Written as DNA, the CDR3 is TGTGCCAGCAGCAAGGACAGCCTCTACGAGCAGTACTTC.

This sequence joins TRBV27 and TRBJ1-6, with D possibly matching TRBD1 (5 bases). Germline loops: CDR1 MNHEY, CDR2 SMNVEV (reference sequence). This CDR3 comprises 16 residues. V lost 2 bases and J 0 bases, leaving 8 bases between the germline ends. CDR3 nucleotides: TGTGCCAGCAGTTTAATGGGGCTCTCCTATAATTCACCCCTCCACTTT. It translates to CASSLMGLSYNSPLHF.

Comments on this clone: Other DNA sequences from this sample encode an identical CDR3 as well. The chain has TRBV2 and TRBJ2-1, with 10 bases that match TRBD1. The CDR3 loop spans 14 amino acids. CDR1 is SNHLY, CDR2 FYNNEI, per germline. V shed 3 bases, J shed 6 bases, and the junction held 2 bases outside the gene matches. The CDR3 reads CASSDWTGGNEQFF. The CDR3 DNA reads TGTGCCAGCAGTGACTGGACAGGGGGCAATGAGCAGTTCTTC.

This clone rates as medium-sized (0.01 to 0.1%). The J gene is TRBJ1-6, the V gene TRBV15; D ambiguous. Germline-derived CDR1 and CDR2 are LNHNV and YYDKDF (reference sequence). Trimming pared 1 base from V and 2 bases from J, leaving 6 bases between. The CDR3 consists of 15 residues. The CDR3 is CATSRGATYNSPLHF. CDR3 DNA sequence: TGTGCCACCAGCAGAGGGGCAACCTATAATTCACCCCTCCACTTT.

This clone was seen only a few times. J is TRBJ1-1 and V is TRBV28, with 8 bases fitting TRBD1. This CDR3 comprises 14 residues. CDR1 is MDHEN, CDR2 SYDVKM, per germline. The ends lost 6 bases at V and 8 bases at J; junction bases unmatched: 11. The DNA for the CDR3 is TGTGCCAGCAGACCCGACAGGGGCCCTCTCGAAGCTTTCTTT. It is translated as CASRPDRGPLEAFF.

The chain recombines TRBV5-1 with TRBJ2-7; D gene ambiguous. V was clipped by 2 bases and J by 0 bases, with 6 bases between them. The CDR3 is 13 amino acids. The germline CDR1 and CDR2 sequences are SGHRS and YFSETQ. The CDR3, as DNA: TGCGCCAGCAGCTTTGATAGCTCCTACGAGCAGTACTTC. This codes for CASSFDSSYEQYF.

This chain joins TRBV28 and TRBJ2-7; D possibly corresponds to TRBD2 (7 bases). With 6 bases removed from V and 1 base from J, the gap between germline ends came to 19 bases. The CDR3 is made up of 16 amino acids. The germline CDR1 and CDR2 sequences are MDHEN and SYDVKM. The chain's CDR3 is CASSSEGEGKSYEQYF. For the CDR3, the DNA is TGTGCCAGCAGCTCCGAGGGGGAGGGTAAGTCCTACGAGCAGTACTTC.

V and J are TRBV28 and TRBJ1-1; TRBD1 agrees at 9 bases. Germline assignment: CDR1 MDHEN and CDR2 SYDVKM. The CDR3 runs to 20 residues. V gave up 7 bases and J gave up 0 bases; unmatched junction bases: 21. In DNA, the CDR3 is TGTGCCAGCACCCAACAGGGGGCGCGTCCACAGGATTGGATGAACACTGAAGCTTTCTTT. The encoded protein is CASTQQGARPQDWMNTEAFF. Combining the CDR3 with reference TRBV28 and TRBJ1-1 gives the whole variable domain DVKVTQSSRYLVKRTGEKVFLECVQDMDHENMFWYRQDPGLGLRLIYFSYDVKMKEKGDIPEGYSVSREKKERFSLILESASTNQTSMYLCASTQQGARPQDWMNTEAFFGQGTRLTVV.

This clone has a handful of counts. The chain carries TRBV19 and TRBJ2-7; TRBD1 aligns across 12 bases. The J segment lost 6 bases and the V segment lost 1 base, leaving 4 bases of the junction unmatched. This CDR3 contains 15 residues. Germline V CDR1 and CDR2: LNHDA, SQIVND (reference sequence). Here the CDR3 reads CASSIAGTGGAEQYF. The DNA of the CDR3 is TGTGCCAGTAGTATAGCCGGGACAGGGGGCGCCGAGCAGTACTTC.